One sample yielded the 27 T cell receptor beta chains listed below, sequenced in a study of blood T cell repertoires in COVID-19. Here immunoSEQ multiplex PCR was the method, and the copy in TCRdb shows in-frame clones only, minus some. The table shows approximately 200,000 clones, with roughly 80% occurring only once. Sequencing used peripheral blood. Source of these receptors: a woman aged 40 to 55 with COVID-19, enrolled during active disease.

To note about this clone: In the same sample, other DNA sequences code for this CDR3. The chain uses TRBV10-3 and TRBJ1-5; no reliable D call. Looked up from germline, CDR1 is ENHRY and CDR2 is SYGVKD. The CDR3 length is 13 residues. The V and J ends lost 2 bases and 7 bases respectively, with 9 bases between them. The CDR3: CAISEGGTQPQHF. CDR3 nucleotide sequence: TGTGCCATCAGTGAGGGCGGAACACAGCCCCAGCATTTT.

V is TRBV30 and J is TRBJ2-3; D is uncertain. Trimming shortened V by 1 base and J by 9 bases, and 5 bases separated the two germline ends. This CDR3 is built from 10 residues. Germline V gene data show CDR1 as GTSNPN and CDR2 as SVGIG (reference sequence). The CDR3 region is CAWSAVTQYF. CDR3 DNA: TGTGCCTGGAGTGCTGTAACGCAGTATTTT.

V gene TRBV18 combines with J gene TRBJ1-5; a weak D match, TRBD1 (6 bases). The CDR3 is 13 amino acids. Trimming removed 3 bases from V and 6 bases from J, with 9 bases in between. Looked up from germline, CDR1 is KGHSH and CDR2 is LQKENI. The DNA for the CDR3 is TGTGCCAGCTCACCGGACAGAATTCAGCCCCAGCATTTT. This codes for CASSPDRIQPQHF. The full variable domain, in which reference TRBV18 and TRBJ1-5 provide the parts outside the CDR3, is NAGVMQNPRHLVRRRGQEARLRCSPMKGHSHVYWYRQLPEEGLKFMVYLQKENIIDESGMPKERFSAEFPKEGPSILRIQQVVRGDSAAYFCASSPDRIQPQHFGDGTRLSIL.

The chain has TRBV7-3 and TRBJ2-3; tentatively, D is TRBD2 (5 bases). Deletions cut 2 bases from V and 5 bases from J, with 5 bases between. The CDR3 totals 12 residues. The germline CDR1 and CDR2 sequences are SGHTA and FQGTGA. The CDR3 here is CASSLGRDTQYF. The DNA of the CDR3 is TGTGCCAGCAGCTTAGGGAGAGATACGCAGTATTTT.

This clone showed up just a few times. V and J are TRBV19 and TRBJ1-5; 8 bases are shared with TRBD1. CDR1 is LNHDA, CDR2 SQIVND, per germline (reference sequence). J gave up 6 bases and V 4 bases, and 11 bases lay outside the gene matches. This CDR3 spans 16 amino acids. The DNA of the CDR3 is TGTGCCAGTAGTACCCAAAGAGGACAGGGACCTCAGCCCCAGCATTTT. Amino acid sequence: CASSTQRGQGPQPQHF.

V usage is TRBV2 and J usage is TRBJ2-7, with 10 bases aligning to TRBD1. The CDR3 has 15 residues. Germline assignment: CDR1 SNHLY and CDR2 FYNNEI. Trimming cost V 6 bases and J 0 bases; bases outside gene matches: 5. DNA of the CDR3: TGTGCCAGCAGCCAGACAGGGGGCATCTCCTACGAGCAGTACTTC. Encoded protein: CASSQTGGISYEQYF.

The genes are TRBV5-1 and TRBJ2-3; 7 bases are shared with TRBD2. This CDR3 has 15 residues. The V segment lost 2 bases and the J segment 3 bases; nucleotides outside the gene matches: 6. Germline lookup yields CDR1 SGHRS and CDR2 YFSETQ. The CDR3 spells CASSLSSGVTDTQYF. DNA of the CDR3: TGCGCCAGCAGCTTATCGAGCGGGGTGACAGATACGCAGTATTTT.

The chain employs TRBV7-9 and TRBJ2-3; 10 positions agree with TRBD2. The CDR3 extends over 15 amino acids. Looked up from germline, CDR1 is SEHNR and CDR2 is FQNEAQ (reference sequence). Trimming at V came to 3 bases and at J to 7 bases, leaving 7 bases not matched to a gene. The chain's CDR3 is CASSFERGGGNTQYF. CDR3 bases: TGTGCCAGCAGCTTTGAGCGGGGGGGCGGAAATACGCAGTATTTT.

V gene TRBV6-2 or TRBV6-3 combines with J gene TRBJ1-5; unclear D gene. Germline CDR1 and CDR2: MNHEY and SVGEGT. The CDR3 spans 18 residues. V dropped 2 bases and J dropped 4 bases, with 21 bases sitting between them. This CDR3 is CASSYQRRLDSNNQPQHF. The CDR3 DNA sequence: TGTGCCAGCAGTTACCAGAGGAGGCTCGATTCCAATAATCAGCCCCAGCATTTT.

The V gene is TRBV20-1, the J gene TRBJ1-4; perhaps TRBD1 as D (5 bases). This CDR3 has 11 amino acids. Germline V gives CDR1 DFQATT, CDR2 SNEGSKA (reference sequence). V gave up 5 bases and J gave up 6 bases, with 7 bases separating them. The CDR3 region has the DNA TGCAGTGCTCCACAGGATGAAAAACTGTTTTTT. Translated, it gives CSAPQDEKLFF.

V is TRBV4-1 and J is TRBJ2-3; maybe TRBD2 (5 bases). Per germline, CDR1 MGHRA and CDR2 YSYEKL. The CDR3 runs 16 residues. V was cut by 8 bases and J by 0 bases, with 18 bases left in between. The CDR3 DNA is TGCGCCAGCCTCCCTGGACCCCTAGCCAGCACAGATACGCAGTATTTT. Protein sequence: CASLPGPLASTDTQYF.

This clone was seen just once. V usage is TRBV5-4 and J usage is TRBJ2-5, with D perhaps matching TRBD2 (5 bases). CDR1 and CDR2 from the germline V gene are SGHNT and YYREEE (reference sequence). The CDR3 is 11 amino acids. Deletions cut 9 bases from V and 5 bases from J, with 11 bases between. The CDR3 nucleotides read TGTGCCACCGGGGAGCGGGAGACCCAGTACTTC. This sequence encodes CATGERETQYF.

This chain joins TRBV7-8 and TRBJ1-5, with 10 bases lining up with TRBD1. CDR1 and CDR2 from the germline V gene are SGHVS and FQNEAQ. V gave up 5 bases and J gave up 3 bases; unmatched junction bases: 7. The CDR3 consists of 16 residues. For the CDR3, the DNA is TGTGCCAGCAGCCCTCGGGACAGGGGCTACAATCAGCCCCAGCATTTT. Its translation is CASSPRDRGYNQPQHF.

The chain is built from TRBV19 and TRBJ1-6, with D maybe TRBD1 (6 bases). CDR1 is LNHDA, CDR2 SQIVND, per germline (reference sequence). The CDR3 consists of 14 residues. V was shortened by 7 bases and J by 9 bases, with 16 bases between the two germline ends. CDR3 region: CASTLQGFGSPLHF. CDR3 in DNA: TGTGCCAGTACTTTACAGGGTTTTGGTTCACCCCTCCACTTT.

The chain uses TRBV6-5 and TRBJ1-2; maybe TRBD1 (6 bases). Germline CDR1 and CDR2: MNHEY and SVGAGI. The germline V and J ends were trimmed by 2 bases and 6 bases, with 13 bases remaining between them. This CDR3 comprises 14 residues. The CDR3 sequence: CASSYGDRRHGYTF. CDR3 in DNA: TGTGCCAGCAGTTACGGCGACAGGAGGCATGGCTACACCTTC.

The chain uses TRBV2 and TRBJ2-1; 9 bases match TRBD2. CDR1 is SNHLY and CDR2 is FYNNEI in the germline V gene. CDR3 length: 13 residues. V shed 7 bases, J shed 9 bases, and the junction held 7 bases outside the gene matches. CDR3 amino acids: CASKAGGPGEQFF. The CDR3 coding sequence is TGTGCCAGCAAGGCGGGGGGGCCGGGTGAGCAGTTCTTC.

This chain joins TRBV19 and TRBJ2-5, with unresolved D. There are 11 residues in the CDR3. The germline V gene encodes CDR1 LNHDA and CDR2 SQIVND (reference sequence). With 4 bases removed from V and 2 bases from J, the gap between germline ends came to 2 bases. In nucleotides, the CDR3 is TGTGCCAGTAGTACACAAGAGACCCAGTACTTC. It yields the protein CASSTQETQYF.

The chain links TRBV20-1 to TRBJ1-2, with 9 nucleotides matching TRBD1. This CDR3 is 11 amino acids long. The germline CDR1 and CDR2 sequences are DFQATT and SNEGSKA (reference sequence). Losses at the gene ends were 7 bases for V and 11 bases for J; bases not matched to a gene: 8. The CDR3 reads CSGHGQGPYTF. The CDR3 region has the DNA TGCAGTGGTCACGGACAGGGGCCGTACACCTTC.

A single count supports this clone. This chain links TRBV11-1 with TRBJ2-7; 7 bases are shared with TRBD2. The CDR3 totals 15 residues. With 0 bases clipped from V and 3 bases from J, the junction kept 5 bases outside the gene matches. The germline gives CDR1 SGHAT, CDR2 FQDESV (reference sequence). This chain's CDR3 is CASSLAGSGDYEQYF. Here the CDR3 DNA reads TGTGCCAGCAGCTTAGCGGGCAGCGGGGACTACGAGCAGTACTTC.

The chain uses TRBV5-5 and TRBJ2-7, with a possible D match to TRBD2 (5 bases). The germline gives CDR1 SGHKS, CDR2 YYEKEE (reference sequence). The CDR3 spans 15 residues. Trimming left V 3 bases short and J 4 bases short, with 17 bases between. The CDR3 nucleotides are TGTGCCAGCAGCTGGACTCATAGCTCTTCTTACGAGCAGTACTTC. Its protein is CASSWTHSSSYEQYF.

Here the CDR3 DNA reads TGTGCCAGTCGGATCGTGGGGGGGCTCACTGAAGCTTTCTTT. Translated, it gives CASRIVGGLTEAFF. The chain uses TRBV19 and TRBJ1-1; weak D call: TRBD1 (6 bases). Germline V gene lookup returns CDR1 LNHDA and CDR2 SQIVND (reference sequence). This CDR3 comprises 14 residues. Deletions cut 8 bases from V and 4 bases from J, with 17 bases between.

The rearrangement uses TRBV19 and TRBJ1-2; D remains ambiguous. Germline CDR1 LNHDA, CDR2 SQIVND (reference sequence). V shed 7 bases and J shed 2 bases, with 23 bases lying between them. The CDR3 is 17 residues long. The CDR3 spells CASTGLADLWRNYGYTF. CDR3 in DNA: TGTGCCAGTACTGGTCTGGCAGACCTCTGGAGGAACTATGGCTACACCTTC.

This chain joins TRBV11-2 and TRBJ2-7, with D maybe TRBD2 (6 bases). This CDR3 region has 19 residues. The V end was cut by 3 bases, the J end by 3 bases, with 27 bases between. CDR1 and CDR2 from the germline V gene are SGHAT and FQNNGV. The CDR3 coding sequence is TGTGCCAGCAGCTTTCCAAAAGGACCACGGGACTTCCAATACTACGAGCAGTACTTC. Amino acids: CASSFPKGPRDFQYYEQYF.

In this sample, this clone turned up once. The CDR3 DNA is TGTGCCAGCAGCTGGTCAGCGGGAAGAGGGGAGCTGTTTTTT. This codes for CASSWSAGRGELFF. This rearrangement joins TRBV5-4 to TRBJ2-2; 7 bases are shared with TRBD2. J gave up 8 bases and V 3 bases, and 7 bases lay outside the gene matches. This CDR3 is 14 amino acids long. Germline V lookup: CDR1 SGHNT, CDR2 YYREEE (reference sequence).

V and J are TRBV11-2 and TRBJ1-3, with 7 bases lining up with TRBD1. CDR3 length: 16 amino acids. V lost 3 bases and J lost 3; bases outside the gene matches: 8. Germline V gives CDR1 SGHAT, CDR2 FQNNGV. This chain's CDR3 is CASSLTGRLGGNTIYF. As DNA, the CDR3 is TGTGCCAGCAGCTTGACAGGGAGACTAGGTGGAAACACCATATATTTT.

The chain joins TRBV7-9 to TRBJ2-5; 9 bases fit TRBD2. Germline-derived CDR1 and CDR2 are SEHNR and FQNEAQ (reference sequence). The trim removed 1 base at V and 5 bases at J, leaving 11 bases unmatched. The CDR3 is 17 amino acids. CDR3 sequence (DNA): TGTGCCAGCAGCTTAGGGGCGACTAGCGGTACGGGGGAGACCCAGTACTTC. Its protein is CASSLGATSGTGETQYF.

The genes are TRBV25-1 and TRBJ2-1, with 8 nucleotides matching TRBD1. There are 17 residues in the CDR3. From germline, CDR1 is MGHDK and CDR2 SYGVNS. V lost 1 base to trimming and J lost 7 bases; unmatched junction nucleotides: 12. CDR3 loop: CASSESLGQGIKNEQFF. DNA of the CDR3: TGTGCCAGCAGTGAATCTCTAGGACAGGGAATAAAGAATGAGCAGTTCTTC.